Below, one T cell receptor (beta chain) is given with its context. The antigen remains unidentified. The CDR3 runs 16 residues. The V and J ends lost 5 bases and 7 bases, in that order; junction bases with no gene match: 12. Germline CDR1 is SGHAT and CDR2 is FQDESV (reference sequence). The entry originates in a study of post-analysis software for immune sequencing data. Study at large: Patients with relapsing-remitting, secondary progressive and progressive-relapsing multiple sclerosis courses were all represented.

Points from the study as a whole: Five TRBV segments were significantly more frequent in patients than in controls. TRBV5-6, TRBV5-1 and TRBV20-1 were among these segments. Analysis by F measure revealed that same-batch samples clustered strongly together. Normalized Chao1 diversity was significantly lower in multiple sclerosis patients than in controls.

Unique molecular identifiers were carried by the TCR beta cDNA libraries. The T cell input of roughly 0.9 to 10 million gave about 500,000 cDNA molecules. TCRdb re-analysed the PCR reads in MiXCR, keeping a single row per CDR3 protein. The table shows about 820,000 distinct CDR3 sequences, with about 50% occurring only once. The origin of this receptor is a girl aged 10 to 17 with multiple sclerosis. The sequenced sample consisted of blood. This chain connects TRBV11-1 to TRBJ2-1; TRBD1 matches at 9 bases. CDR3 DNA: TGTGCCAGCAGCCAAATACGGGGACAGGGTTCGAATGAGCAGTTCTTC. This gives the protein CASSQIRGQGSNEQFF.